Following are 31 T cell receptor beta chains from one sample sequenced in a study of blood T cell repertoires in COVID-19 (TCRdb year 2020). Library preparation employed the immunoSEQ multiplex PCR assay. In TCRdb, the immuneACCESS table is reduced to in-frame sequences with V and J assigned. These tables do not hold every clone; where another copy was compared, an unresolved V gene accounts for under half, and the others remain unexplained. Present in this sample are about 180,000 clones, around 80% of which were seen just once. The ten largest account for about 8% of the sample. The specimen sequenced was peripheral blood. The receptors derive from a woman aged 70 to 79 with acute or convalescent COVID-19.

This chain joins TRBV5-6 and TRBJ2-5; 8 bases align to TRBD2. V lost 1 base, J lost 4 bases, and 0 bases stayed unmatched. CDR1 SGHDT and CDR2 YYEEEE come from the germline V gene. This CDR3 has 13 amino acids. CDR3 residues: CASSLLAGETQYF. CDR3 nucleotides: TGTGCCAGCAGCTTGCTAGCGGGAGAGACCCAGTACTTC.

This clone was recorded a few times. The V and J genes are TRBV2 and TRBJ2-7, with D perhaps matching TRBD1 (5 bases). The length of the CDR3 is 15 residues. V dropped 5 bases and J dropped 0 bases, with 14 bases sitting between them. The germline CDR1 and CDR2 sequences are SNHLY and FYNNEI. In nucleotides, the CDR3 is TGTGCCAGCAGTCCTTCTTGGGGCACCTCCTACGAGCAGTACTTC. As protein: CASSPSWGTSYEQYF.

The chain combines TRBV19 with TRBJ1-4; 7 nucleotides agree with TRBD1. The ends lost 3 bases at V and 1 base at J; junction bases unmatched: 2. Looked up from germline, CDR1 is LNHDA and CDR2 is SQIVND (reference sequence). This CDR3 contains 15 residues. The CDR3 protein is CASSIPGGTNEKLFF. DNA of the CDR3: TGTGCCAGTAGTATTCCAGGGGGAACTAATGAAAAACTGTTTTTT.

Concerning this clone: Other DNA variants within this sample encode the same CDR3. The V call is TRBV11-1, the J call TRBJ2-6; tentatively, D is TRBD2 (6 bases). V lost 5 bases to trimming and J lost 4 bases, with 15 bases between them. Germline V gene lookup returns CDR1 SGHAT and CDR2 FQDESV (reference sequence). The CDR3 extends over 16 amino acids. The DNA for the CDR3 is TGTGCCAGCAGCAGAAGCGGGCGCTCCGGGGCCAACGTCCTGACTTTC. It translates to CASSRSGRSGANVLTF.

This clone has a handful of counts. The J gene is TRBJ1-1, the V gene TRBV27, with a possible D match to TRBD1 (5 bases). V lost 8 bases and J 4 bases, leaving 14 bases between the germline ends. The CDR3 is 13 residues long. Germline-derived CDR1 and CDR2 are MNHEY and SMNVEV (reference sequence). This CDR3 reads CASAPGWGTEAFF. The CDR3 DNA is TGTGCCAGCGCTCCAGGGTGGGGCACTGAAGCTTTCTTT.

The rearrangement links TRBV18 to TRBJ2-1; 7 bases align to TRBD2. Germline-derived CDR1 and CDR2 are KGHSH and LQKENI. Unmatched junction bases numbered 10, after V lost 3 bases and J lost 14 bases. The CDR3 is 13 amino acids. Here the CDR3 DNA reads TGTGCCAGCTCACCGGGCGCGGAGCGGGGAAAGTTCTTC. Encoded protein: CASSPGAERGKFF.

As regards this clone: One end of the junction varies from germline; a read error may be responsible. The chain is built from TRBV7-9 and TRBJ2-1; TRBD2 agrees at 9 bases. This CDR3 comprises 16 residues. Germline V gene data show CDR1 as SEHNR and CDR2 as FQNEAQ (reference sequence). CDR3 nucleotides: TGTGCCAGCAGTTTAGGACTAGCGAGCCTTGGGGATGAGCAGTTCTTC. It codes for CASSLGLASLGDEQFF.

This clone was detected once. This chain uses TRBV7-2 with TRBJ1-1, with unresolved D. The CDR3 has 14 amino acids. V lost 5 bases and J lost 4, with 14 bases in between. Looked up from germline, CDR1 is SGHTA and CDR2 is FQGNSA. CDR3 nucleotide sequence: TGTGCCAGCAGCCCCTGGGCCAGCCTCACTGAAGCTTTCTTT. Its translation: CASSPWASLTEAFF.

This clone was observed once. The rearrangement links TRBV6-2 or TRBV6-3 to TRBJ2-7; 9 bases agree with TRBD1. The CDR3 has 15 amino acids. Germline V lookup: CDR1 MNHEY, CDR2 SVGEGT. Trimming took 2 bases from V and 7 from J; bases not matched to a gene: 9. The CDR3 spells CASSYGQGPPDEQYF. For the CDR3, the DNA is TGTGCCAGCAGTTACGGACAGGGGCCCCCTGATGAGCAGTACTTC.

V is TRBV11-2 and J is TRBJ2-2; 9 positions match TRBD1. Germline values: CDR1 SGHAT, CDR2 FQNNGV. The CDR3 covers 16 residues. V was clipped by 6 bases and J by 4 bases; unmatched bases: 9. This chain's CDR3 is CASRYTGGGGTGELFF. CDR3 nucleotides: TGTGCCAGCAGATATACAGGGGGCGGGGGCACCGGGGAGCTGTTTTTT.

In nucleotides, the CDR3 is TGTGCCAGCAGCTTCAGGACTCTCCCCTACAATGAGCAGTTCTTC. This encodes CASSFRTLPYNEQFF. This chain links TRBV5-4 with TRBJ2-1, with a weak D call TRBD2 (5 bases). V lost 2 bases and J lost 2, with 11 bases in between. Per germline, CDR1 SGHNT and CDR2 YYREEE (reference sequence). The CDR3 is made up of 15 amino acids.

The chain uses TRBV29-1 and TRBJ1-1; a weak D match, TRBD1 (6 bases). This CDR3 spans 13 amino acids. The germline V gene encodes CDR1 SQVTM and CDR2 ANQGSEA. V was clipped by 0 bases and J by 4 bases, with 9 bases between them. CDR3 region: CSVEESRGTEAFF. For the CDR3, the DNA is TGCAGCGTTGAAGAAAGCAGGGGCACTGAAGCTTTCTTT.

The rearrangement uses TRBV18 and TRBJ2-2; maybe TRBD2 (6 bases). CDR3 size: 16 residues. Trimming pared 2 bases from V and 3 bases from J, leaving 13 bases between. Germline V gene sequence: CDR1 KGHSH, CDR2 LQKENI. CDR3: CASSPAPSAYTGELFF. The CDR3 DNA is TGTGCCAGCTCACCAGCCCCTAGCGCTTACACCGGGGAGCTGTTTTTT.

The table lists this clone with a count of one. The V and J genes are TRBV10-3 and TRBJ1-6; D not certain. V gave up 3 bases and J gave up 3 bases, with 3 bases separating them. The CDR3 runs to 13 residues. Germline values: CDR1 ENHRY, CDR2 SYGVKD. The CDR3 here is CAISDLYNSPLHF. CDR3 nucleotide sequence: TGTGCCATCAGTGACCTCTATAATTCACCCCTCCACTTT.

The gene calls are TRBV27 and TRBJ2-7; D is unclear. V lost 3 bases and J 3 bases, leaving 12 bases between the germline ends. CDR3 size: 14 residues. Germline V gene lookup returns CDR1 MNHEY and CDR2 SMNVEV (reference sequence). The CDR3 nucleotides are TGTGCCAGCAGTTTTAGCTCTGGCAGCTACGAGCAGTACTTC. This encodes CASSFSSGSYEQYF.

In DNA form, the CDR3 reads TGTGCCAGCAGCGTAGCTTTAGACAGCGGAAACACCATATATTTT. Its protein product is CASSVALDSGNTIYF. The V call is TRBV9, the J call TRBJ1-3; TRBD1 might be the D (5 bases). Germline values: CDR1 SGDLS, CDR2 YYNGEE. The V end lost 0 bases, the J end lost 4 bases, and 11 bases lay between the germline ends. The CDR3 is 15 residues long.

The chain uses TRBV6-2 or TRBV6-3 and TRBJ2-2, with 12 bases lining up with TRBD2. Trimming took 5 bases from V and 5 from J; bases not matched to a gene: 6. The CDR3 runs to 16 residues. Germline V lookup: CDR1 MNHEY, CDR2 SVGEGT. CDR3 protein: CASSRRLAGETGELFF. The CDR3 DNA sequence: TGTGCCAGCAGTCGCCGACTAGCGGGGGAGACCGGGGAGCTGTTTTTT.

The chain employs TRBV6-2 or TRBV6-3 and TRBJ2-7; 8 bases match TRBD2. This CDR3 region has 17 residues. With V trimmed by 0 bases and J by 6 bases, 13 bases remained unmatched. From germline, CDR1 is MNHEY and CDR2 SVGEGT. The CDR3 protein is CASSYSLASGYYVEQYF. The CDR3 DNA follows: TGTGCCAGCAGTTACTCGTTGGCTAGCGGGTATTACGTCGAGCAGTACTTC.

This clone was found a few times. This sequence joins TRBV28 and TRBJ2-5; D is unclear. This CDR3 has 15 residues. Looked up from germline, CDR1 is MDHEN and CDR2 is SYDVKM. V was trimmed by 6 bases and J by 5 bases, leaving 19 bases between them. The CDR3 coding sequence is TGTGCCAGCAGCCTGGAAAAGATCATGAGGGAGACCCAGTACTTC. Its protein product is CASSLEKIMRETQYF.

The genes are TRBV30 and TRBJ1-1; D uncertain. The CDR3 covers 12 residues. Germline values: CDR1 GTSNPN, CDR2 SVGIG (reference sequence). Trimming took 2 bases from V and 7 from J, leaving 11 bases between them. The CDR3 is CAWSRRPNEAFF. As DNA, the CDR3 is TGTGCCTGGAGTCGGAGACCCAATGAAGCTTTCTTT.

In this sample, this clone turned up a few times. The CDR3 DNA reads as TGTGCCAGCTTCGGTTTGGACAAAACTAACTATGGCTACACCTTC. It codes for CASFGLDKTNYGYTF. The chain couples TRBV28 to TRBJ1-2, with D perhaps matching TRBD1 (5 bases). V gave up 8 bases and J gave up 0 bases, with 16 bases separating them. The CDR3 contains 15 residues. CDR1 and CDR2 (germline): MDHEN, SYDVKM.

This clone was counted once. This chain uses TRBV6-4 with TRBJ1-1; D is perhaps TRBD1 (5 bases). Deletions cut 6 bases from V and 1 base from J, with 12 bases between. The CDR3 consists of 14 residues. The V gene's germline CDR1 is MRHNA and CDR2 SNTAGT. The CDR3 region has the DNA TGTGCCAGCAGACCGTCACAGGCGAACACTGAAGCTTTCTTT. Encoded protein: CASRPSQANTEAFF.

CDR3 amino acids: CASNRDSNQPQHF. CDR3 DNA sequence: TGTGCCAGTAACAGGGATAGCAATCAGCCCCAGCATTTT. V and J are TRBV19 and TRBJ1-5; possibly TRBD1 for D (6 bases). V was shortened by 7 bases and J by 0 bases, with 7 bases between the two germline ends. Germline V lookup: CDR1 LNHDA, CDR2 SQIVND (reference sequence). This CDR3 is built from 13 residues.

CDR3: CASSYSFQGGQPQHF. CDR3 nucleotide sequence: TGTGCCAGCAGTTACTCTTTCCAGGGAGGGCAGCCCCAGCATTTT. The genes are TRBV6-6 and TRBJ1-5; tentative D call: TRBD1 (5 bases). V lost 0 bases, J lost 7 bases, and 13 bases lay in between. The CDR3 loop spans 15 amino acids. Germline CDR1 reads MNHNY; CDR2 reads SVGAGI (reference sequence).

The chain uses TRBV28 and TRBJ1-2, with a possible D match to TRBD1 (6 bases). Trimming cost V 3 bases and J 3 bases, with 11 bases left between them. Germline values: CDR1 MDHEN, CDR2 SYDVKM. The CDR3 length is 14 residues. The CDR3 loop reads CASSFTGGHYGYTF. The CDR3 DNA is TGTGCCAGCAGTTTTACGGGGGGCCACTATGGCTACACCTTC.

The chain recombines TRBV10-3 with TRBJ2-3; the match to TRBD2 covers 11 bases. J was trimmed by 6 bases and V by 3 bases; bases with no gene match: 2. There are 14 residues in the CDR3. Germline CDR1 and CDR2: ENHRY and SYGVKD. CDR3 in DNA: TGTGCCATCAGTGAAGCTAGCGGGGGGGATACGCAGTATTTT. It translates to CAISEASGGDTQYF.

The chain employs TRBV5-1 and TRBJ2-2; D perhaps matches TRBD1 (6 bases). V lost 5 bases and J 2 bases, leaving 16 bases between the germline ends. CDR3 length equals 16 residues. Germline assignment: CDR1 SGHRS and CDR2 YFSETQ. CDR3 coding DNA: TGCGCCAGCAGTTGGGGCAGGGGCAGCAACACCGGGGAGCTGTTTTTT. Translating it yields CASSWGRGSNTGELFF.

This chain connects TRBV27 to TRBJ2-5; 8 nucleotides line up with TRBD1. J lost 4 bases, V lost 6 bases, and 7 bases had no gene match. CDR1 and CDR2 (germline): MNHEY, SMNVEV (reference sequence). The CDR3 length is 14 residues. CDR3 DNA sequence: TGTGCCAGCAGGCCAGGGGGCTTTGGAGAGACCCAGTACTTC. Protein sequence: CASRPGGFGETQYF.

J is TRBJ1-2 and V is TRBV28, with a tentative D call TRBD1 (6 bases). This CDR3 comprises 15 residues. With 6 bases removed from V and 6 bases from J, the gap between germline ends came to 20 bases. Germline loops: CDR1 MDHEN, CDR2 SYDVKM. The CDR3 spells CASSPGGGGWDGYTF. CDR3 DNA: TGTGCCAGCAGCCCGGGGGGAGGGGGATGGGATGGCTACACCTTC.

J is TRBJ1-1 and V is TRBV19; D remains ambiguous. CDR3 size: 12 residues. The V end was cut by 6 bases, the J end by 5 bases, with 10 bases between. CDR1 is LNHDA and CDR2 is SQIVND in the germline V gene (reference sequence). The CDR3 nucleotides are TGTGCCAGTAGCGCGCAGGTTACTGAAGCTTTCTTT. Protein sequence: CASSAQVTEAFF.

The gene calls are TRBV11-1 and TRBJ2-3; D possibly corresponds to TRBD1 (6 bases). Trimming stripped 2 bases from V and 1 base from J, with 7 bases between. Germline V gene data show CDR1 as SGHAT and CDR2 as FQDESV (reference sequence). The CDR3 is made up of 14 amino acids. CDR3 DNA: TGTGCCAGCAGCTTAAGACAGGGCACAGATACGCAGTATTTT. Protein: CASSLRQGTDTQYF.